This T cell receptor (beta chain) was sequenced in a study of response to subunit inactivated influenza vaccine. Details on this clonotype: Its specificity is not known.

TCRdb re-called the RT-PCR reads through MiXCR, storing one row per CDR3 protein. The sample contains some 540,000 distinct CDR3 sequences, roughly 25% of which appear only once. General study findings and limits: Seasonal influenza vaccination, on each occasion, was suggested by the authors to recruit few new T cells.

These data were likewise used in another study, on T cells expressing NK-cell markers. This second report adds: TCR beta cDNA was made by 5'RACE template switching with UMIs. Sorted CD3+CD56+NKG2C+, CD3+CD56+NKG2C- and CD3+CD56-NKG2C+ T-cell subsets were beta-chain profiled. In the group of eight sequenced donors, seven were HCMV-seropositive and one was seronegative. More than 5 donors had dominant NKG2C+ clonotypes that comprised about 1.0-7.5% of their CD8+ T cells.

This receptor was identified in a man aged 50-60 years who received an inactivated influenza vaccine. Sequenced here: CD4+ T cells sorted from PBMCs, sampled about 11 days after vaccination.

CDR3 loop: CASSIRVAKNIQYF. The CDR3 DNA sequence: TGTGCCAGCAGCATCAGAGTAGCCAAAAACATTCAGTACTTC. The chain employs TRBV7-2 and TRBJ2-4; D not certain. The V end lost 5 bases, the J end lost 0 bases, and 8 bases lay between the germline ends. CDR1 and CDR2 from the germline V gene are SGHTA and FQGNSA. This CDR3 spans 14 amino acids.